The source of this T cell receptor beta chain is a study of blood T cell repertoires in COVID-19. Sequenced by immunoSEQ multiplex PCR; TCRdb stores in-frame clones only, minus some. This table has approximately 210,000 clones, around 86% appearing once. This clonotype originated in a human donor in a cohort sampled during active COVID-19. Input material: peripheral blood.

The CDR3 DNA is TGTGCCACCCGAACAGGGCGGGTAAGGCGCGCTTTCTTT. This codes for CATRTGRVRRAFF. The chain is built from TRBV2 and TRBJ1-1, with a possible D match to TRBD1 (6 bases). Germline CDR1 and CDR2: SNHLY and FYNNEI. The V end was cut by 10 bases, the J end by 11 bases, with 23 bases between. This CDR3 is 13 amino acids long.